A selection of T cell receptor beta chains follows, all from one sample in a study of CD4 T cells in relation to SARS-CoV-2 and coronaviruses. No antigen has been identified for these receptors. Profiled with immunoSEQ multiplex PCR; TCRdb holds only in-frame clones, not every one. The sample includes over 40,000 clones, over 75% of them seen just once. The sequenced sample was naive CD4+ T cells from PBMCs, cultured in vitro. These receptors were collected from an adult with COVID-19. Each CDR3 is given without its conserved first and last residue. Each record gives: CDR3 protein, J gene, V gene, clone size. A clone size is listed for some rows: how often the clone was seen (once, few, many), or a class if it is expanded.

ASGTGIGETQY | TRBJ2-5 | TRBV9 | -
ASSPEGRDVQY | TRBJ2-4 | TRBV3-1/TRBV3-2 | -
ASSFTSGLETQY | TRBJ2-5 | TRBV7-2 | -
ASSIDLDSPLH | TRBJ1-6 | TRBV19 | -
ASSPKLRTRGAINTGELF | TRBJ2-2 | TRBV7-7 | -
ASSPITPGGRTSGNTIY | TRBJ1-3 | TRBV18 | -
ASSQDPGLAGLDEQY | TRBJ2-7 | TRBV14 | -
ASSRDDRDSGNTIY | TRBJ1-3 | TRBV4-2 | -
ASSPGLAGGITETQY | TRBJ2-5 | TRBV11-2 | -
ASSVLAGVSNEQF | TRBJ2-1 | TRBV5-1 | -
ASSRLVQDTQY | TRBJ2-3 | TRBV27 | -
ASSQDWGRGEQF | TRBJ2-1 | TRBV4-1 | -
SVGIQETQY | TRBJ2-5 | TRBV20-1 | -
ASSRIYSGNEQF | TRBJ2-1 | TRBV5-1 | few
ASNNRLAGGKNEQF | TRBJ2-1 | TRBV5-1 | -
ASSEEGFQPQH | TRBJ1-5 | TRBV2 | -
ASSYDRGNTEAF | TRBJ1-1 | TRBV6-6 | -
ASRFYGGTYNEQF | TRBJ2-1 | TRBV28 | -
ASSLNQGGYT | TRBJ1-2 | TRBV28 | -
ASSSRVYLRGRKTEAF | TRBJ1-1 | TRBV7-9 | once
ASSVVSNTGELF | TRBJ2-2 | TRBV9 | once
ASSPKGGTPLWNEQF | TRBJ2-1 | TRBV18 | -
ASSAPGILNEQY | TRBJ2-7 | TRBV28 | once
ASSQSGVRGTEAF | TRBJ1-1 | TRBV3-1/TRBV3-2 | -
ASLDRGEEKLF | TRBJ1-4 | TRBV28 | -
ASSLKARGQGYTDTQY | TRBJ2-3 | TRBV7-3 | -
AIKAGTGSGEQY | TRBJ2-7 | TRBV10-3 | few
ATSFLETQY | TRBJ2-5 | TRBV24-1 | -
ASSPTMMNTEAF | TRBJ1-1 | TRBV5-1 | -
ASSWVGDSSYNEQF | TRBJ2-1 | TRBV5-1 | -
ASSQTGTGYNEQF | TRBJ2-1 | TRBV4-3 | once
ASTPGDRGQGEY | TRBJ2-7 | TRBV6-5 | -
AISAEVVNEQY | TRBJ2-7 | TRBV10-3 | -
ASSQGQNYGYT | TRBJ1-2 | TRBV7-8 | -
ASSTQGSNTGELF | TRBJ2-2 | TRBV7-2 | -